These T cell receptor beta chains were read from a single sample in a study of cytomegalovirus exposure and HLA in healthy donors. TCRdb keeps only in-frame clones here, not all; method: immunoSEQ multiplex PCR. The sample holds about 180,000 clones, about 86% seen once. Material for sequencing was PBMCs. The receptors derive from a young woman in good health and CMV-seronegative. Each CDR3 is given without its conserved first and last residue. Where a row states a size, it is once, few, many or the class of an expanded clone; other rows omit it.

v_gene	abundance	j_gene	CDR3aa
TRBV7-9	.	TRBJ2-7	ASSYRTSRGYHEQY
TRBV18	.	TRBJ2-7	ASSPPASGYEQY
TRBV9	once	TRBJ2-1	ASSGTGTAYNEQF
TRBV7-6	.	TRBJ2-3	ASSFGLAGAPDTQY
TRBV27	few	TRBJ1-2	ASRQTGTGYNYGYT
TRBV7-2	.	TRBJ1-3	ASSLGFAGGNTIY
TRBV19	.	TRBJ2-3	ACRNGGTGSDTQY
TRBV7-9	.	TRBJ2-3	ASNLGTSSTDTQY
TRBV5-4	.	TRBJ1-6	ASRRDRGPNSPLH
TRBV9	.	TRBJ2-1	ASSVSGGSYNEQF
TRBV20-1	.	.	SATINYEQY